This T cell receptor (beta chain) was found in a study of identical twins. Points from the study as a whole: Invariant MAIT and iNKT cells are populations that could partly confound zero-insertion analyses.

J gave up 12 bases and V 5 bases, and 12 bases lay outside the gene matches. Germline loops: CDR1 DFQATT, CDR2 SNEGSKA (reference sequence). The CDR3 is 12 amino acids. In this sample, this clonotype turned up a few times. Its antigen remains unidentified. TCRdb fed the 5' RACE reads into MiXCR, producing one record per CDR3 protein. The sample consists of about 460,000 distinct CDR3 sequences, approximately 15% of them appearing once. The sample was also reused in another study, on yellow fever vaccine responses in identical twins.

The source is a young woman in good health. The source material was CD4+ T cells sorted from blood. The chain carries TRBV20-1 and TRBJ1-1; TRBD1 aligns across 7 bases. The chain's CDR3 is CSARAGAGGTFF. DNA for the CDR3: TGCAGTGCTCGGGCGGGGGCAGGGGGAACTTTCTTT.